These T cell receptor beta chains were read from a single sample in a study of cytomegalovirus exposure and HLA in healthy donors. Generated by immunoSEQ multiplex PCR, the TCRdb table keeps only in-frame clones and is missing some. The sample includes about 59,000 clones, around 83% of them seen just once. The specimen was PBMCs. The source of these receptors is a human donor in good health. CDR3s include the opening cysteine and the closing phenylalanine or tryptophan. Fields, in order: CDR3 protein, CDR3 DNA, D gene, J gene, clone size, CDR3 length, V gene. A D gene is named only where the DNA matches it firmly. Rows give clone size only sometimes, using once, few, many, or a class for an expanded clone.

CDR3: CASSISTGLTYEQYF
DNA: TGTGCCAGTAGTATCTCCACAGGTCTCACCTACGAGCAGTACTTC
D: NA
J: TRBJ2-7
size: once
length: 15
V: TRBV19

CDR3: CASSEEGGGAYEQYF
DNA: TGTGCCAGCAGTGAAGAGGGCGGGGGGGCCTACGAGCAGTACTTC
D: TRBD2
J: TRBJ2-7
size: once
length: 15
V: TRBV6-1

CDR3: CASSLGSSNAAF
DNA: TGTGCCAGCAGCTTAGGGTCCAGTAACGCCGCTTTC
D: NA
J: TRBJ1-2
size: NA
length: 12
V: TRBV7-2

CDR3: CASGTPGLAAGELFF
DNA: TGTGCCAGCGGAACGCCGGGACTAGCAGCCGGGGAGCTGTTTTTT
D: TRBD2
J: TRBJ2-2
size: NA
length: 15
V: TRBV7-2

CDR3: CASRGPTDPATNTGELFF
DNA: TGTGCCAGCAGAGGTCCGACAGACCCCGCCACGAACACCGGGGAGCTGTTTTTT
D: NA
J: TRBJ2-2
size: NA
length: 18
V: TRBV2

CDR3: CASRLTGGGSTDTQYF
DNA: TGTGCAAGTCGCTTAACCGGCGGGGGGAGCACAGATACGCAGTATTTT
D: NA
J: TRBJ2-3
size: once
length: 16
V: TRBV12-2

CDR3: CASSQDRGQGFDEQFF
DNA: TGTGCCAGCAGCCAAGATAGAGGCCAGGGATTCGATGAGCAGTTCTTC
D: NA
J: TRBJ2-1
size: NA
length: 16
V: TRBV4-2

CDR3: CSSSLVGGSRSEQYF
DNA: TGTTCCAGCAGCTTAGTAGGCGGGAGTCGAAGCGAGCAGTACTTC
D: TRBD2
J: TRBJ2-7
size: NA
length: 15
V: TRBV7-9

CDR3: CASSQNRGGNTEAFF
DNA: TGCGCCAGCAGCCAAAACAGGGGGGGGAACACTGAAGCTTTCTTT
D: TRBD1
J: TRBJ1-1
size: NA
length: 15
V: TRBV4-3

CDR3: CAIGTRQGYRSSTDTQYF
DNA: TGTGCCATCGGCACCAGACAGGGTTACCGATCTAGCACAGATACGCAGTATTTT
D: TRBD1
J: TRBJ2-3
size: NA
length: 18
V: TRBV10-3

CDR3: CASSLRGGGPYEQYF
DNA: TGTGCCAGTAGCCTTCGGGGGGGTGGGCCTTACGAGCAGTACTTC
D: TRBD2
J: TRBJ2-7
size: NA
length: 15
V: TRBV19

CDR3: CASTIGTSGINEQFF
DNA: TGTGCCAGCACGATCGGGACTAGCGGGATCAATGAGCAGTTCTTC
D: TRBD2
J: TRBJ2-1
size: few
length: 15
V: TRBV6-5

CDR3: CASSLVGDTEAFF
DNA: TGTGCCAGCAGCTTAGTAGGAGACACTGAAGCTTTCTTT
D: NA
J: TRBJ1-1
size: NA
length: 13
V: TRBV11-2

CDR3: CASSSLAGGITDTQYF
DNA: TGCGCCAGCAGCTCCTTAGCGGGAGGGATCACAGATACGCAGTATTTT
D: TRBD2
J: TRBJ2-3
size: NA
length: 16
V: TRBV4-1

CDR3: CASSFWDRGRTDTQYF
DNA: TGTGCCAGCAGCTTCTGGGACAGGGGGCGCACAGATACGCAGTATTTT
D: TRBD1
J: TRBJ2-3
size: NA
length: 16
V: TRBV9

CDR3: CASSQQGANRNTEAFF
DNA: TGCGCCAGCAGTCAACAGGGGGCTAATCGGAACACTGAAGCTTTCTTT
D: TRBD1
J: TRBJ1-1
size: NA
length: 16
V: TRBV10-2